This TCR beta chain was sequenced in a study of cytomegalovirus exposure and HLA in healthy donors. In germline, CDR1 is SGHRS, CDR2 YFSETQ. V gave up 0 bases and J gave up 6 bases, with 9 bases separating them. CDR3 length: 14 amino acids. Study-wide results and limits: Rare TCR sequences dominated, though some public TCRs recurred in many donors. Fewer N-insertions than the roughly 670-donor mean were reportedly shown by an Asian-associated ancestry cluster in a later analysis. Immune exposure data for these donors was limited to CMV serostatus. For TCR beta chains, V- and J-gene trimming was later linked to a missense DCLRE1C variant.

This clone was detected only once. Its antigen is not known. Vbeta (60) and Jbeta (13) primers were used in the PCR. Clones were read by immunoSEQ multiplex PCR, and TCRdb kept only the in-frame ones, dropping some. Found here are fewer than 250,000 clones, approximately 83% of them singletons; the top ten hold 1.4%. The chain recombines TRBV5-1 with TRBJ2-2, with D maybe TRBD1 (5 bases). Sequences were obtained from PBMCs. The source is a girl aged 10-17 years in good health and CMV-seronegative. The CDR3 DNA reads TGCGCCAGCAGCTTGGATCTAGGGGCCGGGGAGCTGTTTTTT. Amino acids: CASSLDLGAGELFF.